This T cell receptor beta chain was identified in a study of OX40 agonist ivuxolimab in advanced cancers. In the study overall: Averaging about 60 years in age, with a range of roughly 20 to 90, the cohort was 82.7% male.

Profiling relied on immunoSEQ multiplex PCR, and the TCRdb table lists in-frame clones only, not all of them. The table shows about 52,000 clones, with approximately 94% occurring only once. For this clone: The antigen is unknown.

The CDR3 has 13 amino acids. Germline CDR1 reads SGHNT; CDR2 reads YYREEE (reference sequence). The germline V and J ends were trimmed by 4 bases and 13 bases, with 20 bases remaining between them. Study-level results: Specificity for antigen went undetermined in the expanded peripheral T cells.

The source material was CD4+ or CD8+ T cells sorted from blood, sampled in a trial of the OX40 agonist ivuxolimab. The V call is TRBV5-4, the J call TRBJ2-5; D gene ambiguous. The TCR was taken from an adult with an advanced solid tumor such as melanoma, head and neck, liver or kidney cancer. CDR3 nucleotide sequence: TGTGCCAGCAGCCTTGCATTAGCCCCCCGTTGGTACTTC. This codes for CASSLALAPRWYF.